A selection of T cell receptor beta chains follows, all from one sample in a study of technical replicates of blood from a handful of donors. The protocol was immunoSEQ multiplex PCR, while the TCRdb copy is restricted to in-frame clones and leaves out a portion. The sample comprises 65,000 to 80,000 clones, 95% to 98% of which are singletons, and 0.2% to 0.25% rests with the top ten. Material: T cells isolated from PBMCs. The receptors derive from a human donor in good health. The CDR3 runs from the conserved cysteine through the conserved F or W. Not every row has a clone size; where given, it reads once, few, many or a size class.

v_call,clone_size,cdr3_aa
TRBV27,once,CASSSGGASYGYTF
TRBV27,NA,CASRPVAAGELFF
TRBV11-1,NA,CASSLAGTGDNEQFF
TRBV5-4,NA,CASSFPRTGGSYEQYF
TRBV5-6,NA,CASSLGPRANYGYTF
TRBV13,NA,CASSLMTGVYNEQFF
TRBV4-1,NA,CASSQEGLTNNEQFF
TRBV29-1,NA,CSVIEGTGGSKNIQYF
TRBV5-6,NA,CASSLMAGEGGETQYF
TRBV5-1,NA,CASSLTGIPEAFF
TRBV5-4,NA,CASSLRQGGSGANVLTF
TRBV28,NA,CASSLGTFYEQYF
TRBV7-9,NA,CASSLGALSGGYEQYF
TRBV9,NA,CASSKGLAGSYNEQFF
TRBV27,NA,CASSLRASGLVQYF
TRBV9,NA,CASSQGQGRQETQYF
TRBV4-1,NA,CASSQDFTSGVGVNEQFF
TRBV5-1,once,CASSLGAGAGFHEQYF
TRBV6-6,NA,CASSTGRRVETEAFF
TRBV5-6,NA,CASSSGGIGQFF
TRBV6-5,NA,CASSRQGRKFGYTF
TRBV9,NA,CASSVGQGVHEQYF
TRBV5-1,NA,CASSFPTSGSNEQFF
TRBV5-1,NA,CASSLPSGEEQFF
TRBV27,NA,CASSFSRAAGGGYTF
TRBV18,NA,CASSLSTGQETQYF
TRBV5-1,NA,CASSLKDSANYGYTF
TRBV19,NA,CASNPRQGAIKTEAFF